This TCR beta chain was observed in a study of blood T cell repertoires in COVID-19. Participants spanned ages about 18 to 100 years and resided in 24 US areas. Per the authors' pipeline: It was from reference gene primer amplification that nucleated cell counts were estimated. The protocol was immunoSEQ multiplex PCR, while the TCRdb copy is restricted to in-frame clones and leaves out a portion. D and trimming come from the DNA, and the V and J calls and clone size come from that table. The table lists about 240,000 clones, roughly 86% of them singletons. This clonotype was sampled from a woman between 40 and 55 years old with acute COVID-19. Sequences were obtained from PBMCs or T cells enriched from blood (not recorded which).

Here the CDR3 reads CASNPMGRATDTQYF. The CDR3 DNA is TGTGCCAGCAACCCTATGGGGAGGGCGACAGATACGCAGTATTTT. The J gene is TRBJ2-3, the V gene TRBV6-5; 7 bases map to TRBD2. The CDR3 covers 15 residues. The junction had 10 bases not matched to a gene; V was cut back by 7 bases and J by 3 bases. Germline V gene data show CDR1 as MNHEY and CDR2 as SVGAGI.